This T cell receptor (beta chain) is drawn from a study of T cell clones after liver transplantation. Across the study: Standard immunosuppression, with no induction, continued until 12-24 months after transplant. Samples came pre-transplant, pre-randomization before withdrawal, and post-randomization after withdrawal ended.

V was pared by 1 base and J by 4 bases, with 10 bases between. Germline assignment: CDR1 SGHDN and CDR2 FVKESK. The CDR3 is made up of 15 amino acids. The table came from immunoSEQ multiplex PCR; TCRdb's copy has only in-frame clones and leaves some out. The data contain roughly 55,000 clones, about 67% of them singletons. This clonotype originated in a human patient who received a liver transplant. Part of the T cell pool may stem from the graft donor. The sample in question was CD4+ T cells from blood, obtained 52 to 60 months after liver transplant. The rearrangement joins TRBV14 to TRBJ2-2; D unresolved. The CDR3 loop is CASSQVRVSTGELFF. The CDR3 coding sequence is TGTGCCAGCAGCCAAGTCCGGGTATCCACCGGGGAGCTGTTTTTT.